This TCR beta chain was identified in a study of T-cell memory formation after mild COVID-19. Whole-study context: There were largely donor-specific TCR clusters. Study-wide results and caveats: Clones that contracted from day 15 to 85 were balanced CD4/CD8, while later expanders leaned CD4+. Unconfirmed was the SARS-CoV-2 specificity of second-wave clones that peaked on day 37. That cross-reactive memory joined was suggested by some responding clones appearing in pre-infection memory.

Per the germline V gene, CDR1 is SGHRS and CDR2 is YFSETQ. Trimming took 0 bases from V and 6 from J, leaving 10 bases between them. The CDR3 has 14 amino acids. From the 5' RACE reads, TCRdb called clonotypes with MiXCR, one entry per CDR3 protein. The repertoire holds 250,000 to 350,000 distinct CDR3 sequences, with 15% to 20% as singletons. About this clonotype itself: The antigen remains unidentified.

V and J are TRBV5-1 and TRBJ2-1; D possibly corresponds to TRBD1 (6 bases). This TCR derives from a man between 18 and 29 years old who had mild COVID-19 (a few samples of this study predate the infection). Cell type and time point are not known. Sequencing was done on a sample of PBMCs or a T cell subset sorted from them (not recorded which). DNA of the CDR3: TGCGCCAGCAGCTTGGAGGGACACGGCAATGAGCAGTTCTTC. It yields the protein CASSLEGHGNEQFF.